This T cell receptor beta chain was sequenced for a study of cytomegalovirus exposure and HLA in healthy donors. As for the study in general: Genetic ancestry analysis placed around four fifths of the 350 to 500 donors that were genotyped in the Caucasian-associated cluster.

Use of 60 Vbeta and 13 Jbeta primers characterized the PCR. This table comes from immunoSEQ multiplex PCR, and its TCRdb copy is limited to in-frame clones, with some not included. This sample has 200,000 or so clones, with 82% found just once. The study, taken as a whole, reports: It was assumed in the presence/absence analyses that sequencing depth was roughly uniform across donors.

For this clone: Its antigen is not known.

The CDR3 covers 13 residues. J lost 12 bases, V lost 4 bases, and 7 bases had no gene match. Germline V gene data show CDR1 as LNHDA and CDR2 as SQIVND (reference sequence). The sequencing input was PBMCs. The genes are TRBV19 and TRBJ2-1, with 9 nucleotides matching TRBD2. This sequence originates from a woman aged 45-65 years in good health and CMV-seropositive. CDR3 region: CASSTQRGEGQFF. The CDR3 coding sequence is TGTGCCAGTAGTACCCAGCGGGGGGAAGGGCAGTTCTTC.